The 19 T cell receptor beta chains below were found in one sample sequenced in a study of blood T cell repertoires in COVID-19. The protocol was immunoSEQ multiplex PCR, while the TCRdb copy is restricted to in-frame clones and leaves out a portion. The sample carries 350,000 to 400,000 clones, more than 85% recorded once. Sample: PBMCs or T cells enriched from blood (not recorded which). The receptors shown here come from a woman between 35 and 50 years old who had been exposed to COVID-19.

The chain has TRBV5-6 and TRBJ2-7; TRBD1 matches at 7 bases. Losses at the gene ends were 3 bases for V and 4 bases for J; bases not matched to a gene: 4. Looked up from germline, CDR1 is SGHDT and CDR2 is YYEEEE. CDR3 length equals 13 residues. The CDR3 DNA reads TGTGCCAGCAGCTCCTCGACAGGGTACGAGCAGTACTTC. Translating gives CASSSSTGYEQYF.

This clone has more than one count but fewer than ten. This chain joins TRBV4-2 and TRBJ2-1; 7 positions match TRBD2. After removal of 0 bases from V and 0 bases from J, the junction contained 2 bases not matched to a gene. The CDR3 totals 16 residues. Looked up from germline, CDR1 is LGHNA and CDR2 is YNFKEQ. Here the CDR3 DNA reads TGTGCCAGCAGCCAAGAGTCTAGCGGCTCCTACAATGAGCAGTTCTTC. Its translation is CASSQESSGSYNEQFF.

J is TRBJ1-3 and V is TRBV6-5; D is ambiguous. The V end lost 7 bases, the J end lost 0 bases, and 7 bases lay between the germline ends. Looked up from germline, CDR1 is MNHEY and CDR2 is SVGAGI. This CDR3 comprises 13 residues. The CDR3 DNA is TGTGCCAGCACGGGAATCTCTGGAAACACCATATATTTT. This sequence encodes CASTGISGNTIYF.

As DNA, the CDR3 is TGTGCCAGCAGCTTGCCGGGGACTAGCGTCAGGGAGACCCAGTACTTC. It yields the protein CASSLPGTSVRETQYF. The chain joins TRBV5-4 to TRBJ2-5, with 10 bases identical to TRBD2. The CDR3 is made up of 16 amino acids. Germline values: CDR1 SGHNT, CDR2 YYREEE (reference sequence). J was trimmed by 5 bases and V by 1 base; bases with no gene match: 8.

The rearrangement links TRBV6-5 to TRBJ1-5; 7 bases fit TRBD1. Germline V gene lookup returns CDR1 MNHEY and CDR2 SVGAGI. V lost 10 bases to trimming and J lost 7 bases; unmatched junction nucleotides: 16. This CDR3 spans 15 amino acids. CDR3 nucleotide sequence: TGTGCCACAGGGGGAGAGAGGGCTCTCGGACAGCCCCAGCATTTT. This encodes CATGGERALGQPQHF.

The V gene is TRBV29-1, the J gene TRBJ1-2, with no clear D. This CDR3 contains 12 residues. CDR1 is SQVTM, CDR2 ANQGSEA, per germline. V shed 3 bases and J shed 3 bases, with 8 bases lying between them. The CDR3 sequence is CSVEAQDYGYTF. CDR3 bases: TGCAGCGTTGAGGCACAAGACTATGGCTACACCTTC.

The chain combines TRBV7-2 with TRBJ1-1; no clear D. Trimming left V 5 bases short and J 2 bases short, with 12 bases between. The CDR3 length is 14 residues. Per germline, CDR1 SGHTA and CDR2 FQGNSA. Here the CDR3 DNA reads TGTGCCAGCAGCCCGCGGATACAAAACACTGAAGCTTTCTTT. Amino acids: CASSPRIQNTEAFF.

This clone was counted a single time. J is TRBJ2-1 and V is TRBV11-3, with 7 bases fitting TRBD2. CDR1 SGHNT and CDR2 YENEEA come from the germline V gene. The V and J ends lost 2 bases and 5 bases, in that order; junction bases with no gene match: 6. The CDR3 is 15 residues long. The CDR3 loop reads CASSLSGVYNNEQFF. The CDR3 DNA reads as TGTGCCAGCAGCTTAAGCGGGGTCTATAACAATGAGCAGTTCTTC.

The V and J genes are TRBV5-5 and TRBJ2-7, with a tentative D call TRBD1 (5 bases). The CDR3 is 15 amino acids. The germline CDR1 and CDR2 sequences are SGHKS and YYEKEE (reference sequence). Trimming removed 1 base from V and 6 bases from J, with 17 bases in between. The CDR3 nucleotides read TGTGCCAGCAGCTTGTCTATCGATGGGGCACGCGAGCAGTACTTC. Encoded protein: CASSLSIDGAREQYF.

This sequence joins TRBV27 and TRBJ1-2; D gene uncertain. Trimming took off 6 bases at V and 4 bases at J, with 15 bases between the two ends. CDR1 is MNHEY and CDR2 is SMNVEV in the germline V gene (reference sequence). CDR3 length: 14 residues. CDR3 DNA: TGTGCCAGCAGAACTGGTGATAAACGCTATGGCTACACCTTC. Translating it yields CASRTGDKRYGYTF.

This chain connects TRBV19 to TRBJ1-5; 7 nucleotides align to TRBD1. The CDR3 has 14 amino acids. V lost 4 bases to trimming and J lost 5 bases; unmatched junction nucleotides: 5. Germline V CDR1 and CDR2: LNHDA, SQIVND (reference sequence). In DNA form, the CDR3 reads TGTGCCAGTAGTACTGGACAGGTCTATCAGCCCCAGCATTTT. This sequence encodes CASSTGQVYQPQHF.

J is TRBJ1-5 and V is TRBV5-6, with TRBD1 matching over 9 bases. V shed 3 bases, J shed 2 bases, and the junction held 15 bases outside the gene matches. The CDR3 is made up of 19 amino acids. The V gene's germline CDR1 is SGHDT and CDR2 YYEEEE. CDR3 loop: CASSSVRDRASEGNQPQHF. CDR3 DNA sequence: TGTGCCAGCAGCTCCGTCCGGGACAGGGCAAGTGAGGGCAATCAGCCCCAGCATTTT. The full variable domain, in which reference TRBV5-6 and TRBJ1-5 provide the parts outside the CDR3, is DAGVTQSPTHLIKTRGQQVTLRCSPKSGHDTVSWYQQALGQGPQFIFQYYEEEERQRGNFPDRFSGHQFPNYSSELNVNALLLGDSALYLCASSSVRDRASEGNQPQHFGDGTRLSIL.

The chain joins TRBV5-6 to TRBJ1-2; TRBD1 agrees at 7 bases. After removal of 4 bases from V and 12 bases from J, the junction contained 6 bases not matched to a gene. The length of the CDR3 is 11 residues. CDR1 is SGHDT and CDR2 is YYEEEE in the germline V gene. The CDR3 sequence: CASSLTGVNTF. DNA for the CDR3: TGTGCCAGCAGCCTTACAGGGGTGAACACCTTC.

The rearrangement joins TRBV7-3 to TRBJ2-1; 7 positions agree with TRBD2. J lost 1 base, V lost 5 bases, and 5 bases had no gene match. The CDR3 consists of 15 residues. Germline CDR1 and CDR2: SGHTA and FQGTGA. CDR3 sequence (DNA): TGTGCCAGCAGCGCAATGCGGGGGTCCTACAATGAGCAGTTCTTC. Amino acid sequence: CASSAMRGSYNEQFF.

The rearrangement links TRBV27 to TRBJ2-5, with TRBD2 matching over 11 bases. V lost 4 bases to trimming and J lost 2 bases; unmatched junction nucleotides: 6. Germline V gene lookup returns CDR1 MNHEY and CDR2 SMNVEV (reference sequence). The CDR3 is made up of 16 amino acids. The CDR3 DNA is TGTGCCAGCAGTTCCCTAGCGGGGGGTCGGCAAGAGACCCAGTACTTC. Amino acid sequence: CASSSLAGGRQETQYF.

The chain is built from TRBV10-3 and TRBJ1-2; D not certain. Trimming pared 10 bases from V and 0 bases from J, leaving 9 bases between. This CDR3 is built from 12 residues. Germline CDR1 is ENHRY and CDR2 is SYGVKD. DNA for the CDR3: TGTGCCACCGCGCCAACTAACTATGGCTACACCTTC. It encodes CATAPTNYGYTF.

For the CDR3, the DNA is TGTGCCAGCAGTTTTGTGGCAGGGACTGCCGAGCAGTACTTC. It yields the protein CASSFVAGTAEQYF. The chain joins TRBV27 to TRBJ2-7, with TRBD2 as a possible D gene (6 bases). Trimming stripped 3 bases from V and 6 bases from J, with 15 bases between. In germline, CDR1 is MNHEY, CDR2 SMNVEV (reference sequence). The CDR3 spans 14 residues.

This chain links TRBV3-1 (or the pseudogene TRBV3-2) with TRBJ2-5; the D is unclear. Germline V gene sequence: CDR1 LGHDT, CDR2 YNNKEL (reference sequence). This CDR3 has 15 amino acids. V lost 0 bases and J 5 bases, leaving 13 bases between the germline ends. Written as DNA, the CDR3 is TGTGCCAGCAGCCAAGATTCCGTGGCAGTGGAGACCCAGTACTTC. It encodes CASSQDSVAVETQYF.

CDR3 sequence (DNA): TGTGCCTGGAGTGTACAAGGGGTGGGGGAGCAGTACTTC. Translation gives CAWSVQGVGEQYF. The rearrangement links TRBV30 to TRBJ2-7, with D maybe TRBD1 (5 bases). Trimming removed 0 bases from V and 7 bases from J, with 13 bases in between. The CDR3 is 13 residues long. Germline loops: CDR1 GTSNPN, CDR2 SVGIG (reference sequence). The full variable domain, rest sourced from reference TRBV30 and TRBJ2-7, is SQTIHQWPATLVQPVGSPLSLECTVEGTSNPNLYWYRQAAGRGLQLLFYSVGIGQISSEVPQNLSASRPQDRQFILSSKKLLLSDSGFYLCAWSVQGVGEQYFGPGTRLTVT.